The 17 T cell receptor beta chains in this list originate from one sample, sequenced in a study of shared clonotypes between healthy human individuals. Some clones are missing from TCRdb's copy, which holds only in-frame ones; the method was immunoSEQ multiplex PCR. This table has about a million clones, roughly 77% appearing once. Sequencing was performed on memory CD4+ T cells from PBMCs. As for subset: CD45RA-negative fraction. These receptors were collected from a man younger than 30 in good health. Some clones in this sample may be carry-over from other donors' samples.

This clone has only one observation. The genes are TRBV5-1 and TRBJ1-1; no clear D. The CDR3 has 14 amino acids. Between the trimmed V and J ends, which lost 6 bases and 0 bases, there was a span of 12 bases. In germline, CDR1 is SGHRS, CDR2 YFSETQ. In DNA form, the CDR3 reads TGCGCCAGCACCCCTGAAACCCTGAACACTGAAGCTTTCTTT. This translates into CASTPETLNTEAFF.

V is TRBV19 and J is TRBJ2-6, with TRBD1 identical over 10 bases. V gave up 6 bases and J gave up 3 bases; unmatched junction bases: 5. Germline V gene data show CDR1 as LNHDA and CDR2 as SQIVND (reference sequence). The CDR3 runs to 16 residues. The chain's CDR3 is CASSRQGARGANVLTF. CDR3 nucleotide sequence: TGTGCCAGTAGCAGACAGGGGGCGCGTGGGGCCAACGTCCTGACTTTC.

The rearrangement joins TRBV20-1 to TRBJ1-2, with 7 bases that match TRBD1. CDR1 is DFQATT, CDR2 SNEGSKA, per germline (reference sequence). V was clipped by 5 bases and J by 11 bases; unmatched bases: 5. This CDR3 comprises 10 residues. This CDR3 is CSAQGQWYTF. CDR3 DNA: TGCAGTGCTCAGGGACAGTGGTACACCTTC.

V usage is TRBV6-6 and J usage is TRBJ1-2; 10 bases match TRBD1. Trimming took 4 bases from V and 5 from J; bases not matched to a gene: 4. CDR3 length equals 14 residues. From germline, CDR1 is MNHNY and CDR2 SVGAGI (reference sequence). The CDR3 sequence is CASSSGQGTYGYTF. The CDR3 region has the DNA TGTGCCAGCAGTTCGGGACAGGGGACGTATGGCTACACCTTC.

This clone appeared a few times. This CDR3 is also generated by other DNA sequences in the sample. This sequence joins TRBV4-2 and TRBJ2-4, with D possibly matching TRBD2 (6 bases). The CDR3 has 15 residues. Germline V gives CDR1 LGHNA, CDR2 YNFKEQ. Trimming took off 0 bases at V and 0 bases at J, with 6 bases between the two ends. CDR3 region: CASSQEGGAKNIQYF. The DNA for the CDR3 is TGTGCCAGCAGCCAAGAGGGAGGAGCCAAAAACATTCAGTACTTC.

V and J are TRBV18 and TRBJ2-7; perhaps TRBD2 as D (6 bases). Between the trimmed V and J ends, which lost 1 base and 9 bases, there was a span of 16 bases. This CDR3 comprises 14 residues. Germline CDR1 KGHSH, CDR2 LQKENI. CDR3 DNA: TGTGCCAGCTCACCACAACGGCCGGAGGGACGGCAGTACTTC. It translates to CASSPQRPEGRQYF.

The chain is built from TRBV30 and TRBJ1-5; D is undetermined. V lost 0 bases and J 7 bases, leaving 13 bases between the germline ends. Germline assignment: CDR1 GTSNPN and CDR2 SVGIG (reference sequence). The CDR3 loop spans 14 amino acids. CDR3 bases: TGTGCCTGGAGTGTGGGAGGGATCCGCCAGCCCCAGCATTTT. As protein: CAWSVGGIRQPQHF.

This clone turned up a few times. The chain joins TRBV5-4 to TRBJ1-2, with 7 nucleotides matching TRBD1. Germline V gene sequence: CDR1 SGHNT, CDR2 YYREEE (reference sequence). The CDR3 covers 14 residues. V shed 1 base, J shed 6 bases, and the junction held 6 bases outside the gene matches. CDR3 residues: CASSLKGTEHGYTF. For the CDR3, the DNA is TGTGCCAGCAGCTTGAAGGGGACAGAGCATGGCTACACCTTC.

Remarks on this clone: One junction end disagrees with the germline gene, perhaps due to a read error. The chain carries TRBV25-1 and TRBJ2-5, with 10 positions matching TRBD1. Germline CDR1 reads MGHDK; CDR2 reads SYGVNS. The CDR3 is 13 residues long. The CDR3 protein is CAALGDRGETQYF. As DNA, the CDR3 is TGCGCTGCCTTAGGGGACAGGGGAGAGACCCAGTACTTC.

A remark on this clone: The sample has other DNA sequences that encode this CDR3 too. The rearrangement joins TRBV7-3 to TRBJ2-5; D remains ambiguous. Germline V gene lookup returns CDR1 SGHTA and CDR2 FQGTGA. The CDR3 sequence is 13 residues long. V was cut by 2 bases and J by 2 bases, with 6 bases left in between. The CDR3 reads CASSLRAQETQYF. CDR3 in DNA: TGTGCCAGCAGCTTACGAGCTCAAGAGACCCAGTACTTC.

This clone was detected only once. At one boundary the junction diverges from the germline segment, which might be a read error. The chain employs TRBV9 and TRBJ2-1; 10 positions match TRBD2. The CDR3 is 16 amino acids. The germline CDR1 and CDR2 sequences are SGDLS and YYNGEE. CDR3 coding DNA: TGTGCCAGCAGCGTAAGCCTAGCGGGAGCTTCAAATGGGCAGTTCTTC. Protein sequence: CASSVSLAGASNGQFF.

The chain combines TRBV7-2 with TRBJ1-1; TRBD1 might be the D (5 bases). Germline V gene sequence: CDR1 SGHTA, CDR2 FQGNSA. The CDR3 runs to 12 residues. V was pared by 5 bases and J by 9 bases, with 13 bases between. In DNA, the CDR3 is TGTGCCAGCAGCCCCCAGGGCGAAAAAGCTTTCTTT. Translating gives CASSPQGEKAFF.

The gene calls are TRBV27 and TRBJ2-7, with D perhaps TRBD1 (6 bases). CDR1 MNHEY and CDR2 SMNVEV come from the germline V gene (reference sequence). The V and J ends lost 5 bases and 3 bases respectively, with 20 bases between them. This CDR3 has 16 residues. CDR3 loop: CASSSPSDRSNYEQYF. The CDR3 DNA reads TGTGCCAGCAGTAGTCCAAGTGACAGGAGTAACTACGAGCAGTACTTC.

V usage is TRBV10-3 and J usage is TRBJ2-2; D gene ambiguous. Germline V gene lookup returns CDR1 ENHRY and CDR2 SYGVKD. V was cut by 3 bases and J by 7 bases, with 12 bases left in between. This CDR3 is built from 14 residues. This CDR3 reads CAISEVGSGGELFF. The CDR3 bases are TGTGCCATCAGTGAAGTTGGTTCGGGCGGGGAGCTGTTTTTT.

J is TRBJ2-4 and V is TRBV30, with 11 positions matching TRBD2. The ends lost 2 bases at V and 7 bases at J; junction bases unmatched: 4. Germline V lookup: CDR1 GTSNPN, CDR2 SVGIG (reference sequence). The CDR3 has 14 residues. The CDR3 DNA is TGTGCCTGGAGTCGGACTAGCGGGCGGAACATTCAGTACTTC. Amino acid sequence: CAWSRTSGRNIQYF.

The chain employs TRBV29-1 and TRBJ2-7, with D tentatively TRBD1 (6 bases). The CDR3 has 13 amino acids. V gave up 6 bases and J gave up 0 bases, with 12 bases separating them. Germline CDR1 is SQVTM and CDR2 is ANQGSEA. DNA for the CDR3: TGCAGCGTAAGCAGGGGAATCTCCTACGAGCAGTACTTC. Protein: CSVSRGISYEQYF.

The chain carries TRBV5-1 and TRBJ1-5, with D uncertain. Trimming took off 4 bases at V and 1 base at J, with 15 bases between the two ends. CDR1 is SGHRS, CDR2 YFSETQ, per germline. The CDR3 sequence is 16 residues long. CDR3 protein: CASSPEGAGSNQPQHF. CDR3 bases: TGCGCCAGCAGCCCCGAAGGTGCAGGAAGCAATCAGCCCCAGCATTTT.